This T cell receptor beta chain was sequenced in a study of cytotoxic CD8 clonotypes in ibrutinib-treated CLL. Per germline, CDR1 LNHDA and CDR2 SQIVND (reference sequence). V was trimmed by 2 bases and J by 3 bases, leaving 10 bases between them. The CDR3 loop spans 15 amino acids. Depth targeted 1 in 200,000 to 1 in 1 million T cells, averaging 10x coverage per clonotype. Profiling relied on immunoSEQ multiplex PCR, and the TCRdb table lists in-frame clones only, not all of them. The data contain under 300,000 clones, 70% of them singletons. The clonotype originates from a human donor with chronic lymphocytic leukemia. The chain links TRBV19 to TRBJ1-4, with D uncertain. This specimen consisted of PBMCs, obtained after 24 months of ibrutinib treatment. The chain's CDR3 is CASSITATPNEKLFF. Here the CDR3 DNA reads TGTGCCAGTAGTATAACAGCCACCCCTAATGAAAAACTGTTTTTT.